The TCR beta chain described here comes from a study of response to subunit inactivated influenza vaccine. V was shortened by 0 bases and J by 1 base, with 12 bases between the two germline ends. Germline assignment: CDR1 DFQATT and CDR2 SNEGSKA (reference sequence). The CDR3 covers 15 residues. TCRdb used MiXCR to reprocess the RT-PCR reads, holding one entry per CDR3 protein. This table has about 520,000 distinct CDR3 sequences, approximately 6.9% appearing once. Concerning this clonotype: Its specificity is not known.

General study results and limits: Authors suggested few new T cells are recruited by each seasonal influenza vaccination.

Sequenced material: PBMCs from blood, taken roughly 24 months after vaccination. The receptor was isolated from a man aged 50-75 years who received an inactivated influenza vaccine. The gene calls are TRBV20-1 and TRBJ1-1; D call uncertain. The CDR3 sequence: CSARDGSRENTEAFF. Here the CDR3 DNA reads TGCAGTGCTAGAGACGGTAGCCGAGAGAACACTGAAGCTTTCTTT.